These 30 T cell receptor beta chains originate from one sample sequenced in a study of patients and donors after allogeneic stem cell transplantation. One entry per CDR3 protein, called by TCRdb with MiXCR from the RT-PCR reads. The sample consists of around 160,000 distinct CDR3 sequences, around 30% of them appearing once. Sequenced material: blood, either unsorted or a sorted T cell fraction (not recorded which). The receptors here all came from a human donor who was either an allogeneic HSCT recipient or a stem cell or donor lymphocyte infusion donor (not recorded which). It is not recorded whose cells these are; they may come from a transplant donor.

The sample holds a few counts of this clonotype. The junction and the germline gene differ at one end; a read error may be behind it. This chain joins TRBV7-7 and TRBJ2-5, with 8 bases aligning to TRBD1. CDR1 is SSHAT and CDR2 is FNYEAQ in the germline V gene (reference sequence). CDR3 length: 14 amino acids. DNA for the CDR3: TGTGCTAGCAGCATCGGACAGGGACAAGAGACCCAGTACTTC. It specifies CASSIGQGQETQYF.

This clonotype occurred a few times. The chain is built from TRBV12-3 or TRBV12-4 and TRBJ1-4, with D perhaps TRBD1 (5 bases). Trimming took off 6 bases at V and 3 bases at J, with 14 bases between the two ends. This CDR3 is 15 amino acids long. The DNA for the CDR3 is TGTGCCAGCAGAGGGGCAGGGACGGCTAATGAAAAACTGTTTTTT. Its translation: CASRGAGTANEKLFF.

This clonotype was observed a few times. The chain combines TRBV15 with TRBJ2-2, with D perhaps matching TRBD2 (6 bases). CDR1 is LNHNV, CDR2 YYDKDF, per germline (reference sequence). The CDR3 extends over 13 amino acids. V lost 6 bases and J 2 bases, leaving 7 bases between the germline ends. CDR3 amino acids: CATRDYNTGELFF. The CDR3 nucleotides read TGTGCCACCAGGGACTACAACACCGGGGAGCTGTTTTTT.

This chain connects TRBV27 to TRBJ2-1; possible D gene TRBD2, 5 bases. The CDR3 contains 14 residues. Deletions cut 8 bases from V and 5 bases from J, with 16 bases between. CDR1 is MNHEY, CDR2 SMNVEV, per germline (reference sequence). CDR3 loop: CASSVVRADNEQFF. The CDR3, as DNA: TGTGCCAGCTCCGTGGTGCGGGCCGACAATGAGCAGTTCTTC.

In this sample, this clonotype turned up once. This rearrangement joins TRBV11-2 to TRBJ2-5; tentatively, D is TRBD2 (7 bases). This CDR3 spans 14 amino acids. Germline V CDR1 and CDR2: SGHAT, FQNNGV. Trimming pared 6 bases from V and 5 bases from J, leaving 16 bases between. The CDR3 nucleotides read TGTGCCAGCAGTCCGAGGACAGCGGGGGAGACCCAGTACTTC. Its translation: CASSPRTAGETQYF.

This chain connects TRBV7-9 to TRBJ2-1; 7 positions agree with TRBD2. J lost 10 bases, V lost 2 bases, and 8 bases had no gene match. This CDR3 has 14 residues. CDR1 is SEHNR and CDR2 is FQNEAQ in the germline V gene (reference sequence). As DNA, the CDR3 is TGTGCCAGCAGCTTACAAAGCGGGATCAAAGAGCAGTTCTTC. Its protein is CASSLQSGIKEQFF.

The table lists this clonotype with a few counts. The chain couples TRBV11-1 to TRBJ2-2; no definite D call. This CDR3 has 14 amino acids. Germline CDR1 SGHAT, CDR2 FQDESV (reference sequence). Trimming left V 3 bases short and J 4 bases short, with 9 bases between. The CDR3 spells CASSFLRATGELFF. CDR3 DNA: TGTGCCAGCAGCTTCCTACGGGCCACCGGGGAGCTGTTTTTT.

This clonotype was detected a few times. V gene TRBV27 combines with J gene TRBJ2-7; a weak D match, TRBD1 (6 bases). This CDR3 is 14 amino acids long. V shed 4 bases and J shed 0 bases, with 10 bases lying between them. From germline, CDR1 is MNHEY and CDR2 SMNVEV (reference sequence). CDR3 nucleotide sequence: TGTGCCAGCAGTTCGGGACACTCCTCCTACGAGCAGTACTTC. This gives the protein CASSSGHSSYEQYF.

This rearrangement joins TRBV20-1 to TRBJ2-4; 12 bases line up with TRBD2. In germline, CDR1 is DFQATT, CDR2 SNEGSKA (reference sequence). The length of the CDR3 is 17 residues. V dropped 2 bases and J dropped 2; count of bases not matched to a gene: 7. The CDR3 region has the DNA TGCAGTGCTAGACTAGCGGGAGGGCCCTTGCCCAAAAACATTCAGTACTTC. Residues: CSARLAGGPLPKNIQYF.

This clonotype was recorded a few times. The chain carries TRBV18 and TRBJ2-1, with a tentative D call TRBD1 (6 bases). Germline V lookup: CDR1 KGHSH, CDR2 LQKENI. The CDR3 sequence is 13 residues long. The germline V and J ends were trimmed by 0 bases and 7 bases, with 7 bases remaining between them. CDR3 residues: CASSPPGQNEQFF. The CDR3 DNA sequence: TGTGCCAGCTCACCACCGGGACAAAATGAGCAGTTCTTC.

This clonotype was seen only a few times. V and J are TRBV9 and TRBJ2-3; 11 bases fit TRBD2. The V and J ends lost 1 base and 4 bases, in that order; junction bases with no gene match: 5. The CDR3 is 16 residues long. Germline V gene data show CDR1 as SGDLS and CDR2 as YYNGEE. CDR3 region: CASSVRLAGSADTQYF. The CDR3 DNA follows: TGTGCCAGCAGCGTAAGACTAGCGGGATCGGCAGATACGCAGTATTTT. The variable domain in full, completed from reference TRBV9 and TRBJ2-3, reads DSGVTQTPKHLITATGQRVTLRCSPRSGDLSVYWYQQSLDQGLQFLIQYYNGEERAKGNILERFSAQQFPDLHSELNLSSLELGDSALYFCASSVRLAGSADTQYFGPGTRLTVL.

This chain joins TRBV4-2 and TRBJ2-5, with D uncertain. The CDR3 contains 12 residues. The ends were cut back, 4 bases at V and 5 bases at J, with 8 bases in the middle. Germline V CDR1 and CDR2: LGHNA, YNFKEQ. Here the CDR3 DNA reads TGTGCCAGCAGCCCAGGACCGGAGACCCAGTACTTC. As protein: CASSPGPETQYF.

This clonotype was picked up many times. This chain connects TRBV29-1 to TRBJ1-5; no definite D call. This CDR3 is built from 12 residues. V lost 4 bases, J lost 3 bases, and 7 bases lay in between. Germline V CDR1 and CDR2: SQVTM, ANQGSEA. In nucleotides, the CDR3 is TGCAGCGTTGCAGGATACAATCAGCCCCAGCATTTT. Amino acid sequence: CSVAGYNQPQHF.

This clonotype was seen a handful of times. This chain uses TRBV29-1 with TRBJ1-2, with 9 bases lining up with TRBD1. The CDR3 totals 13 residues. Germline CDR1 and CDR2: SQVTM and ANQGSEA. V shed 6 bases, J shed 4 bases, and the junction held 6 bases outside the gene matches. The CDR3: CSVDTGGGYGYTF. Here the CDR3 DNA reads TGCAGCGTAGACACAGGGGGCGGCTATGGCTACACCTTC.

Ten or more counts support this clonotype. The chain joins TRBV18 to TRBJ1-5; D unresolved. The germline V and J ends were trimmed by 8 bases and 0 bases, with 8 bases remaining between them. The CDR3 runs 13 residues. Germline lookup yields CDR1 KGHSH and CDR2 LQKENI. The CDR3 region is CASVGDSNQPQHF. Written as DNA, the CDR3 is TGTGCCAGCGTCGGAGATAGCAATCAGCCCCAGCATTTT.

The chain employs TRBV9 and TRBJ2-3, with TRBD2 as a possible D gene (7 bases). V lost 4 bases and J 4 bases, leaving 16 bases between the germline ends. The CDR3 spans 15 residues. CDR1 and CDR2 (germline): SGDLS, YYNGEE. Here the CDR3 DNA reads TGTGCCAGCAGCCCCGGGGGCGGGAGCGCAGATACGCAGTATTTT. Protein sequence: CASSPGGGSADTQYF.

The CDR3 sequence is CASTRTPSYEQYF. CDR3 DNA sequence: TGTGCCAGCACCCGGACGCCCTCCTACGAGCAGTACTTC. The gene calls are TRBV6-2 or TRBV6-3 and TRBJ2-7; D call uncertain. The CDR3 totals 13 residues. Trimming shortened V by 7 bases and J by 0 bases, and 10 bases separated the two germline ends. CDR1 is MNHEY, CDR2 SVGEGT, per germline.

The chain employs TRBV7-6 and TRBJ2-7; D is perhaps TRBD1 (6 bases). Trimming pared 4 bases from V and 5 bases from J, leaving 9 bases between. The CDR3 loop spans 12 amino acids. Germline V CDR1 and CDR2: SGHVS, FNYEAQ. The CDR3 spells CASSSYRDEQYF. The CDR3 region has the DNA TGTGCCAGCAGCTCGTACAGGGACGAGCAGTACTTC. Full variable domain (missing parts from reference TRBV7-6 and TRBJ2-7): GAGVSQSPRYKVTKRGQDVALRCDPISGHVSLYWYRQALGQGPEFLTYFNYEAQQDKSGLPNDRFSAERPEGSISTLTIQRTEQRDSAMYRCASSSYRDEQYFGPGTRLTVT.

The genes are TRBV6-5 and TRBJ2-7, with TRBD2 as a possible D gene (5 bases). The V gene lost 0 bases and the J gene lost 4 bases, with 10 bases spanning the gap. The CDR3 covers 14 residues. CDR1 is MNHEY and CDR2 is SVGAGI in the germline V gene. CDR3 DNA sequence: TGTGCCAGCAGTTACTCCCTAGCTCTTTACGAGCAGTACTTC. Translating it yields CASSYSLALYEQYF.

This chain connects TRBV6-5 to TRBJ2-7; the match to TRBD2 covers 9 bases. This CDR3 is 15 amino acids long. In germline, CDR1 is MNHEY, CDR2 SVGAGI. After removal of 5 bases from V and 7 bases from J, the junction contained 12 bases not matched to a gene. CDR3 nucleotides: TGTGCCAGCAGTCCCTGGGTAGCGGGAGTCAGGGAGCAGTACTTC. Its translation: CASSPWVAGVREQYF.

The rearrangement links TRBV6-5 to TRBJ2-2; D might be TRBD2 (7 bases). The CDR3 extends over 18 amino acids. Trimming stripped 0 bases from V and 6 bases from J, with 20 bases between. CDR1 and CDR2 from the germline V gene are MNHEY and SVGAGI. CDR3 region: CASSYSTLGGAQAGELFF. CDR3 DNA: TGTGCCAGCAGTTACTCGACCTTAGGGGGGGCCCAGGCCGGGGAGCTGTTTTTT.

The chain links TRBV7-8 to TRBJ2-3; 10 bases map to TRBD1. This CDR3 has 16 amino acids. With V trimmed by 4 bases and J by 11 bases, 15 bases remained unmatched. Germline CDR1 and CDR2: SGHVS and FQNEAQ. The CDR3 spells CASSSLGQGGTIGQYF. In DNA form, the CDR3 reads TGTGCCAGCAGCTCCCTAGGACAGGGGGGCACGATAGGGCAGTATTTT.

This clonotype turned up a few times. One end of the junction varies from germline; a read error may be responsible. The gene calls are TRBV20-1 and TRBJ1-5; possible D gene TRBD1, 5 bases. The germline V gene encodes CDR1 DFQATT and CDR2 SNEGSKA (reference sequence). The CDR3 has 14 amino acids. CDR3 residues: CSARDPGSNQPQHF. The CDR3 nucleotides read TGCAGTGCTCGAGATCCAGGGAGCAATCAGCCCCAGCATTTT.

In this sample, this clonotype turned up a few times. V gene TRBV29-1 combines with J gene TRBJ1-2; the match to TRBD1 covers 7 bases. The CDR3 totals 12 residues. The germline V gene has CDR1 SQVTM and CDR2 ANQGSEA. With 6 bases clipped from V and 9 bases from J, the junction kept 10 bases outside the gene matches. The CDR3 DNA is TGCAGCGTGACCGACAGGGCGATCAGCTACACCTTC. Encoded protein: CSVTDRAISYTF.

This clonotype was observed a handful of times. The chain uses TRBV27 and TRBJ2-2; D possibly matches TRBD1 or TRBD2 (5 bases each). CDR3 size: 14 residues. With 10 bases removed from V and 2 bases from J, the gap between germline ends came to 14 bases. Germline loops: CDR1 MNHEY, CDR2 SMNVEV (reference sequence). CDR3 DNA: TGTGCCACCCCGGGACGGTTAAACACCGGGGAGCTGTTTTTT. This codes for CATPGRLNTGELFF.

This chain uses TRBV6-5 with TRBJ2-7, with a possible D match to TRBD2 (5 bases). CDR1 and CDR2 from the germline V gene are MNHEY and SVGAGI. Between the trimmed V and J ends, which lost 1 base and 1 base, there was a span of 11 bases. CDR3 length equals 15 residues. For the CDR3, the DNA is TGTGCCAGCAGTTACTTTGGCCCGGGGTCCTACGAGCAGTACTTC. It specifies CASSYFGPGSYEQYF.

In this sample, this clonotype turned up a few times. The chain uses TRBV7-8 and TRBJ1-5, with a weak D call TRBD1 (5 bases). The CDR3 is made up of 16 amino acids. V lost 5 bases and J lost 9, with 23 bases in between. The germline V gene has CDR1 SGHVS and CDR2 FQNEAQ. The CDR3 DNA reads TGTGCCAGCAGCACCCACGGGACTCCTCTCATTGGGCCCCAGCATTTT. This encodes CASSTHGTPLIGPQHF.

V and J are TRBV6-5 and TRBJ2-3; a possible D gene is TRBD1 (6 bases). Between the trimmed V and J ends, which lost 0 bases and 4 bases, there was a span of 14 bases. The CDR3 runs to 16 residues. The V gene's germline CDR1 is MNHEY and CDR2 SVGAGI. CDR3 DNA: TGTGCCAGCAGTTACTCGAAGTGGGACACCGCAGATACGCAGTATTTT. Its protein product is CASSYSKWDTADTQYF.

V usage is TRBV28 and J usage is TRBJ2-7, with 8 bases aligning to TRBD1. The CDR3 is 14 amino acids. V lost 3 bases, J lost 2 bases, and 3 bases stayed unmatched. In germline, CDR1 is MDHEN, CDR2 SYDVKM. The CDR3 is CASSFQGAAYEQYF. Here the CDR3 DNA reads TGTGCCAGCAGTTTTCAGGGGGCGGCCTACGAGCAGTACTTC.

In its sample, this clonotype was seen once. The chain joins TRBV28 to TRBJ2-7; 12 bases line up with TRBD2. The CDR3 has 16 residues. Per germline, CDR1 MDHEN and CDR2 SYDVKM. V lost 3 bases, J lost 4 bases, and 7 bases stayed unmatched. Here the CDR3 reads CASSFPRLAGVYEQYF. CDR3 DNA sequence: TGTGCCAGCAGTTTTCCGCGACTAGCGGGGGTATACGAGCAGTACTTC.